These T cell receptor beta chains were read from a single sample in a study of T cells expressing NK-cell markers. TCRdb reprocessed the 5' RACE reads and reports one entry per CDR3 protein, with no DNA. This listing includes 450,000 to 600,000 distinct CDR3 sequences. What was sequenced was blood T cells: a sorted CD56 or NKG2C T cell subset, CD4+ or CD8+ T cells, or bulk PBMC T cells (not recorded which). The receptors derive from a man between 18 and 29 years old in good health. The CDR3 runs from the conserved cysteine through the conserved F or W.

j_call	cdr3_length	v_call	cdr3_aa
TRBJ2-1	20	TRBV11-1	CASSLFSKRGPGEGGNEQFF
TRBJ1-5	15	TRBV24-1	CATSDPGQINQPQHF
TRBJ2-1	11	TRBV12-3/TRBV12-4	CASSNLTEQFF
TRBJ2-2	17	TRBV7-8	CASSQGLAGRTPGELFF
TRBJ1-5	13	TRBV29-1	CSVAENSNQPQHF
TRBJ2-5	13	TRBV20-1	CSAREWGMETQYF
TRBJ1-1	15	TRBV5-1	CASSLRGLMNTEAFF
TRBJ2-7	14	TRBV7-8	CASSLQGLAYEQYF
TRBJ2-1	14	TRBV20-1	CSAPGLPRGNEQFF
TRBJ2-3	20	TRBV11-2	CASSLEGWGGAGRRTDTQYF
TRBJ2-7	15	TRBV10-3	CATDPQGAQPGEQYF
TRBJ2-7	13	TRBV20-1	CSGRGPDPYEQYF
TRBJ2-4	17	TRBV24-1	CATSKYRVLLAKNIQYF
TRBJ2-7	15	TRBV4-2	CASSQVGDRAYEQYF
TRBJ2-7	17	TRBV7-6	CASSLEPSGGMNYEQYF